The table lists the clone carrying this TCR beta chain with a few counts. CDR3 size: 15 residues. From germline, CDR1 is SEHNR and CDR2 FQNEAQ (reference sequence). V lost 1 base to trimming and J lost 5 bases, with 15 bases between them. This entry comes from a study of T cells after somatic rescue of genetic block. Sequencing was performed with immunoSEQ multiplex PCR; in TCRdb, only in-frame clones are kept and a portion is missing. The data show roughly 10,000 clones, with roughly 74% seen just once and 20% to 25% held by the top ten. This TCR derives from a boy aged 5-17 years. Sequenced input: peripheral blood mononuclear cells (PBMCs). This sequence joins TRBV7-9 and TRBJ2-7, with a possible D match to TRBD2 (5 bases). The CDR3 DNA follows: TGTGCCAGCAGCTTAGTCCCTCTCATTAGCGACGAGCAGTACTTC. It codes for CASSLVPLISDEQYF.